A selection of T cell receptor beta chains follows, all from one sample in a study of Tregs in tolerant kidney transplant recipients. These receptors are not linked to any known antigen. Assay: immunoSEQ multiplex PCR; the TCRdb copy retains only in-frame clones and omits some. The data hold 25,000 to 35,000 clones, with 82% observed a single time. Sequencing input: Tregs from blood cultured with allogeneic cells. Source of these receptors: a human donor in good health. CDR3s include the opening cysteine and the closing phenylalanine or tryptophan. A D gene is named only where the DNA matches it firmly. Clone size is given for some rows only: seen once, a few or many times, or a class if the clone is expanded.

- TRBD2 TRBJ2-5 TRBV2 TGTGCCAGCAGGACGACGCTACTAGCGGTAAAAGAGACCCAGTACTTC CASRTTLLAVKETQYF
few TRBD2 TRBJ2-1 TRBV5-6 TGTGCCAGCAGCCCGACTCTAGGACTAGCGGGGGCCCTCCAGCAGTTCTTC CASSPTLGLAGALQQFF
- - TRBJ2-5 TRBV10-3 TGTGCCATCAGTGAGGAGGTAGAAGAGACCCAGTACTTC CAISEEVEETQYF
- TRBD1 TRBJ1-2 TRBV10-3 TGTGCCATCAGTGAGCCGCGTGTCAGGGGGCGCTTCAGCTATGGCTACACCTTC CAISEPRVRGRFSYGYTF
- - TRBJ1-2 TRBV11-3 TGTGCCAGCAGCCCCTCGACGGAGTATGGCTACACCTTC CASSPSTEYGYTF
- - TRBJ2-5 TRBV5-1 TGCGCCAGCAGCTTTACCGGGAGAAGGGTAGGAGAGACCCAGTACTTC CASSFTGRRVGETQYF
- TRBD2 TRBJ2-1 TRBV18 TGTGCCAGCTCACCCCGGGCGGGAGGTGAGCAGTTCTTC CASSPRAGGEQFF
- - TRBJ1-4 TRBV2 TGTGCCAGCTGCGCTGAGACAGCGGGGGAAAAACTGTTTTTT CASCAETAGEKLFF
once - TRBJ2-3 TRBV7-2 TGTGCCAGCAGCTTAGGTACCCTTCGGGTCGGGCAGTATTTT CASSLGTLRVGQYF
- TRBD2 TRBJ2-7 TRBV7-2 TGTGCCAGCAGCAGGACTAGCGGGTACGAGCAGTACTTC CASSRTSGYEQYF
- TRBD1 TRBJ2-1 TRBV10-3 TGTGCCATCCTGGGACAGGGATACAATGAGCAGTTCTTC CAILGQGYNEQFF
- - TRBJ1-4 TRBV6-5 TGTGCCAGCAGTTACTCCGGAACTAATGAAAAACTGTTTTTT CASSYSGTNEKLFF
- - TRBJ2-3 TRBV5-5 TGTGCCAGCAGCCCATTCCCAGATACGCAGTATTTT CASSPFPDTQYF